This T cell receptor beta chain was observed in a study of CXCR3-negative and CXCR3-positive naive CD8 T cells. Findings and caveats of the study: Most assays used freshly isolated PBMCs, as cryopreservation partially reduced CXCR3. Memory cells showed distinct TRBV-TRBJ patterns, while the two naive subsets matched.

From germline, CDR1 is SGHRS and CDR2 YFSETQ. The CDR3 has 11 residues. About this clonotype itself: Its antigen is currently unknown.

5' RACE that incorporated UMI labels was used to prepare the TRB cDNA libraries. TCRdb reanalyzed the 5' RACE reads, giving one entry per CDR3 protein sequence and no DNA. The sample totals about 130,000 distinct CDR3 sequences. This TCR was sampled from a human donor in good health. Some clones in this sample may be carry-over from other donors' samples. Sequencing input: naive CXCR3- CD8+ T cells from blood. The subset is: CD45RO-CCR7+CD27+CD95- naive CD8+ T cells lacking CXCR3 (TNR3-). The rearrangement uses TRBV5-1 and TRBJ1-1. The CDR3 is CASSLGSEAFF. Combining the CDR3 with reference TRBV5-1 and TRBJ1-1 gives the whole variable domain KAGVTQTPRYLIKTRGQQVTLSCSPISGHRSVSWYQQTPGQGLQFLFEYFSETQRNKGNFPGRFSGRQFSNSRSEMNVSTLELGDSALYLCASSLGSEAFFGQGTRLTVV.